A selection of T cell receptor beta chains follows, all from one sample in a study of neurological immune-mediated disorders. Via MiXCR, TCRdb re-called the 5' RACE reads, giving one row per CDR3 protein. This sample yields 55,000 to 85,000 distinct CDR3 sequences, of which about 3% are seen a single time; 4% to 6.5% belongs to the top ten. The sample was PBMCs. The receptors were sampled from a woman between 45 and 60 years old with multiple sclerosis. CDR3s include the opening cysteine and the closing phenylalanine or tryptophan. D genes are given only for firm matches. Only some rows state a clone size, as once, few, many or a class for expanded clones.

>TRBV7-2|NA|TRBJ1-4|many
CASSLAGQIATNEKLFF
TGTGCCAGCAGCTTAGCCGGACAGATTGCAACTAATGAAAAACTGTTTTTT
>TRBV28|TRBD1|TRBJ1-5|many
CASSSGQGYNQPQHF
TGTGCCAGCAGTTCGGGACAGGGGTATAATCAGCCCCAGCATTTT
>TRBV18|TRBD1|TRBJ2-1|few
CASSLDRGPYNEQFF
TGTGCCAGCTCGCTGGACAGGGGGCCCTACAATGAGCAGTTCTTC
>TRBV20-1|NA|TRBJ2-2|many
CSAPAAKTGELFF
TGCAGTGCGCCCGCAGCCAAAACCGGGGAGCTGTTTTTT
>TRBV20-1|TRBD1|TRBJ1-1|many
CSVAPLQGLTEAFF
TGCAGTGTAGCCCCCTTACAGGGGCTCACTGAAGCTTTCTTT
>TRBV18|NA|TRBJ1-3|many
CASSPSTGRNTIYF
TGTGCCAGCTCACCTTCGACAGGACGAAACACCATATATTTT
>TRBV2|NA|TRBJ1-2|many
CASKVGANYGYTF
TGTGCCAGTAAAGTGGGGGCGAACTATGGCTACACCTTC
>TRBV5-1|NA|TRBJ2-1|many
CASSQELRGAGANEQFF
TGCGCCAGCAGCCAAGAACTTCGAGGGGCAGGCGCCAATGAGCAGTTCTTC
>TRBV5-6|NA|TRBJ1-1|NA
CASSFQNRDTEAFF
TGTGCCAGCAGCTTCCAGAACAGGGACACTGAAGCTTTCTTT
>TRBV2|NA|TRBJ1-6|many
CASSREKNSPLHF
TGTGCCAGCTCAAGGGAGAAGAATTCACCCCTCCACTTT
>TRBV6-5|TRBD2|TRBJ2-5|many
CASRRGLDKETQYF
TGTGCCAGCAGGAGGGGACTAGATAAGGAGACCCAGTACTTC
>TRBV5-1|NA|TRBJ1-2|many
CASSSSTPTANYGYTF
TGCGCCAGCAGCTCCTCAACCCCCACGGCTAACTATGGCTACACCTTC
>TRBV10-2|NA|TRBJ2-7|many
CASSELDVSYEQYF
TGCGCCAGCAGTGAGCTGGACGTATCCTACGAGCAGTACTTC
>TRBV6-2/TRBV6-3|NA|TRBJ1-6|few
CASSSRAVRSPLHF
TGTGCCAGCAGTTCCAGGGCCGTGCGATCACCCCTCCACTTT
>TRBV20-1|NA|TRBJ2-6|many
CSANRDVYSGANVLTF
TGCAGTGCTAACCGGGACGTCTACTCTGGGGCCAACGTCCTGACTTTC
>TRBV20-1|NA|TRBJ2-7|many
CSAVASYEQYF
TGCAGTGCTGTAGCCTCCTACGAGCAGTACTTC
>TRBV28|NA|TRBJ1-2|many
CASSPRRGGGYTF
TGTGCCAGCAGCCCCAGACGAGGCGGTGGCTACACCTTC
>TRBV20-1|NA|TRBJ2-5|many
CSARSEWGAQETQYF
TGCAGTGCTAGATCGGAGTGGGGGGCCCAAGAGACCCAGTACTTC
>TRBV6-2/TRBV6-3|TRBD1|TRBJ2-7|many
CASSYSGTGGEQYF
TGTGCCAGCAGTTACTCAGGGACAGGGGGCGAGCAGTACTTC
>TRBV5-6|NA|TRBJ2-5|many
CASSLDKGKGETQYF
TGTGCCAGCAGCTTGGATAAGGGGAAGGGAGAGACCCAGTACTTC
>TRBV12-3/TRBV12-4|NA|TRBJ2-3|many
CASSLLGLRGTDTQYF
TGTGCCAGCAGTTTACTCGGTCTCCGGGGCACAGATACGCAGTATTTT
>TRBV5-1|NA|TRBJ1-2|many
CASSEDRYGYTF
TGCGCCAGCAGCGAGGACAGATATGGCTACACCTTC
>TRBV28|NA|TRBJ1-4|many
CASSPPGQNINEKLFF
TGTGCCAGCAGCCCCCCTGGACAGAACATTAATGAAAAACTGTTTTTT
>TRBV5-6|TRBD1|TRBJ1-5|many
CASSPGTGSNQPQHF
TGTGCCAGCAGCCCCGGGACAGGGAGCAATCAGCCCCAGCATTTT
>TRBV12-3/TRBV12-4|NA|TRBJ1-1|many
CASSLGIGRNTEAFF
TGTGCCAGCAGTTTAGGAATTGGGAGGAACACTGAAGCTTTCTTT
>TRBV18|NA|TRBJ1-5|many
CASTGQVNQPQHF
TGTGCCAGCACGGGCCAGGTCAATCAGCCCCAGCATTTT
>TRBV11-2|NA|TRBJ2-5|many
CASSLLALGETQYF
TGTGCCAGCAGCTTACTTGCGTTGGGAGAGACCCAGTACTTC
>TRBV12-3/TRBV12-4|TRBD1|TRBJ2-4|many
CASSSQGAAAKNIQYF
TGTGCCAGCAGTTCCCAGGGGGCAGCAGCCAAAAACATTCAGTACTTC
>TRBV20-1|TRBD2|TRBJ2-1|many
CSAAPPGTSLMVF
TGCAGTGCTGCGCCTCCTGGGACTAGCTTAATGGTCTTC
>TRBV6-5|NA|TRBJ1-2|many
CASSYSGGERTF
TGTGCCAGCAGTTATAGCGGGGGCGAAAGAACCTTC
>TRBV6-6|NA|TRBJ2-2|many
CASSYRNPNTGELFF
TGTGCCAGCAGTTATCGCAATCCGAACACCGGGGAGCTGTTTTTT
>TRBV15|NA|TRBJ2-3|many
CATSRSTDTQYF
TGTGCCACCAGCAGAAGCACAGATACGCAGTATTTT
>TRBV7-2|TRBD2|TRBJ2-3|many
CASSSTSGDTDTQYF
TGTGCCAGCAGCTCGACTAGCGGGGACACAGATACGCAGTATTTT
>TRBV5-5|TRBD1|TRBJ1-5|medium-sized
CASSLETGVRPQHF
TGTGCCAGCAGCTTGGAGACAGGGGTTCGGCCCCAGCATTTT
>TRBV11-3|NA|TRBJ2-5|many
CASSLGGRQEETQYF
TGTGCCAGCAGCTTAGGGGGTCGGCAGGAAGAGACCCAGTACTTC